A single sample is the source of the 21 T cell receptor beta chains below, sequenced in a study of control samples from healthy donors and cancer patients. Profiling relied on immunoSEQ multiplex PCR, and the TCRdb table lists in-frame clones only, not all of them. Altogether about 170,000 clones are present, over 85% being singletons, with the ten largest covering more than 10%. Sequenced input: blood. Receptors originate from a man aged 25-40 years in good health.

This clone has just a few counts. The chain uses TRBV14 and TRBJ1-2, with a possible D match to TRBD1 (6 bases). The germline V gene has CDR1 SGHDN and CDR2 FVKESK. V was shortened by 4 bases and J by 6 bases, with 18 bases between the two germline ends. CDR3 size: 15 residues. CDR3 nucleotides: TGTGCCAGCAGCCTACAGGGAAGCTTAGTCGATGGCTACACCTTC. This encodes CASSLQGSLVDGYTF.

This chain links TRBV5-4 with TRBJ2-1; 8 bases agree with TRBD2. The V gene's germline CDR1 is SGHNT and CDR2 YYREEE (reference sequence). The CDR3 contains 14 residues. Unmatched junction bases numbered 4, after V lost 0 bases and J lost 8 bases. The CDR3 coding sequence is TGTGCCAGCAGCTTGGAGGGACTAGTATATGAGCAGTTCTTC. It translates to CASSLEGLVYEQFF.

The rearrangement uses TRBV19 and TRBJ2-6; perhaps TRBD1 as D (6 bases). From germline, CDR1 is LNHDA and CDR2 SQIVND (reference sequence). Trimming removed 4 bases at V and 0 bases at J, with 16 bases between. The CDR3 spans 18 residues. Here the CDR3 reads CASSTSGTRVSGANVLTF. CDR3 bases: TGTGCCAGTAGTACCTCCGGGACAAGGGTCTCTGGGGCCAACGTCCTGACTTTC.

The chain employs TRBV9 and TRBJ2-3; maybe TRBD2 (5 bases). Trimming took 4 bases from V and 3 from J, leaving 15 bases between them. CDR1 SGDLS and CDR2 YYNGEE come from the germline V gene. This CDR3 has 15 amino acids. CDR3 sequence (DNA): TGTGCCAGCAGCTATGACGAAAGGAGGACAGATACGCAGTATTTT. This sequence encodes CASSYDERRTDTQYF.

CDR3 nucleotides: TGTGCCAGCAGCTTACAGGGCGGGGAGCTGTTTTTT. Its protein is CASSLQGGELFF. The V gene is TRBV13, the J gene TRBJ2-2, with D possibly matching TRBD1 (5 bases). Trimming took off 2 bases at V and 7 bases at J, with 5 bases between the two ends. CDR3 length: 12 amino acids. Per the germline V gene, CDR1 is PRHDT and CDR2 is FYEKMQ (reference sequence). Supplemented by reference TRBV13 and TRBJ2-2, the full variable domain reads AAGVIQSPRHLIKEKRETATLKCYPIPRHDTVYWYQQGPGQDPQFLISFYEKMQSDKGSIPDRFSAQQFSDYHSELNMSSLELGDSALYFCASSLQGGELFFGEGSRLTVL.

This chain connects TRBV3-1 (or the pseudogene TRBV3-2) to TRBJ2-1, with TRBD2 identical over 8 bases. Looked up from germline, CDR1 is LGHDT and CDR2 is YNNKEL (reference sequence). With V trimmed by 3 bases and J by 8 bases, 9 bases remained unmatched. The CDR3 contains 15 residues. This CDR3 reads CASSHHGRAQYEQFF. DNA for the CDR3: TGTGCCAGCAGCCATCACGGGAGGGCCCAATATGAGCAGTTCTTC.

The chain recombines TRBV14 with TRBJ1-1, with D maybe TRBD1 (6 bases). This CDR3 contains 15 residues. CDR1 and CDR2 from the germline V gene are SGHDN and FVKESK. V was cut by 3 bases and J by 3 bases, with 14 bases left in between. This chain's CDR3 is CASSHRGLQDTEAFF. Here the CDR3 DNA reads TGTGCCAGCAGCCACAGGGGACTTCAGGACACTGAAGCTTTCTTT.

The chain's CDR3 is CATSNVEGNYNEQFF. DNA of the CDR3: TGTGCCACCAGCAACGTGGAGGGGAACTACAATGAGCAGTTCTTC. This chain connects TRBV24-1 to TRBJ2-1; D may be TRBD2 (6 bases). Germline CDR1 and CDR2: KGHDR and SFDVKD. This CDR3 is 15 amino acids long. The V gene lost 7 bases and the J gene lost 3 bases, with 15 bases spanning the gap.

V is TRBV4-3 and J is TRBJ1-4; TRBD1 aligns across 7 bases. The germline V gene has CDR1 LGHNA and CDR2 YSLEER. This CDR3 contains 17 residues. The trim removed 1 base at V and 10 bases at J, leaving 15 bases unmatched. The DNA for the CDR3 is TGCGCCAGCAGCCAAGTTGGGACAGCTGGTAGTAGAAGAAAACTGTTTTTT. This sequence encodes CASSQVGTAGSRRKLFF.

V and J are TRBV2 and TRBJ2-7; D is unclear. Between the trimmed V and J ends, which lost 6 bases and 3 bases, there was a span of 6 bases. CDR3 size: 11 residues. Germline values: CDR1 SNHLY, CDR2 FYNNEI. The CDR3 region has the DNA TGTGCCAGCAGCCCCTTCTACGAGCAGTACTTC. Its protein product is CASSPFYEQYF.

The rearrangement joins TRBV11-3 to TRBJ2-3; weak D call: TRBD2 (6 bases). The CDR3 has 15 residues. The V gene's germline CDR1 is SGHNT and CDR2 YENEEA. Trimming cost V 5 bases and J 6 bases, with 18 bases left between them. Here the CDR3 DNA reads TGTGCCAGCAGCCTCGGAGAGGGCCGGGGGGATACGCAGTATTTT. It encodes CASSLGEGRGDTQYF.

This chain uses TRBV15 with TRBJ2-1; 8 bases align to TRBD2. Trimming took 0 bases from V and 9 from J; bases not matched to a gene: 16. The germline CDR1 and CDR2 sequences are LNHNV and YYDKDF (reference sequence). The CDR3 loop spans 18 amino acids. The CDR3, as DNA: TGTGCCACCAGCAGAGACCGGCCTAATCAGCGGGAGAAGGCTGAGCAGTTCTTC. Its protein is CATSRDRPNQREKAEQFF.

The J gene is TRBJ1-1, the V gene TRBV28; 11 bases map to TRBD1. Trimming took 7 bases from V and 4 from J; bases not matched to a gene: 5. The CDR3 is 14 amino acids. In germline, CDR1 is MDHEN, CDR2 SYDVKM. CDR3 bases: TGTGCCAGCACCGGGACAGGGGGGTCCACTGAAGCTTTCTTT. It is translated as CASTGTGGSTEAFF.

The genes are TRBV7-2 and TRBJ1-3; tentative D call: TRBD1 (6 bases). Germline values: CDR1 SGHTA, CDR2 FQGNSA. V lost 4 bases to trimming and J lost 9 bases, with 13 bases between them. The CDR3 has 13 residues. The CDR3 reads CASSSKGGSTIYF. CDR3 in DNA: TGTGCCAGCAGCTCCAAGGGGGGGAGCACCATATATTTT. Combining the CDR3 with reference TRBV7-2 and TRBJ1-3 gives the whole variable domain GAGVSQSPSNKVTEKGKDVELRCDPISGHTALYWYRQSLGQGLEFLIYFQGNSAPDKSGLPSDRFSAERTGGSVSTLTIQRTQQEDSAVYLCASSSKGGSTIYFGEGSWLTVV.

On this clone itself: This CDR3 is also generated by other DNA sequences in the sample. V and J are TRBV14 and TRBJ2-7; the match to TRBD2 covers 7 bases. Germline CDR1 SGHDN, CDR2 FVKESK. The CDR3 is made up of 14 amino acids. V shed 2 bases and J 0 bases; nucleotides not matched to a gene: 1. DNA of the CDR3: TGTGCCAGCAGCCAAAGCGGGGACTCCTACGAGCAGTACTTC. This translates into CASSQSGDSYEQYF.

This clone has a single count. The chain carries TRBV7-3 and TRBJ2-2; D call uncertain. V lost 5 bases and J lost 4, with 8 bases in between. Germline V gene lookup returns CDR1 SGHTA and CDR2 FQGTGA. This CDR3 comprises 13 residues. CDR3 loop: CASSLSITGELFF. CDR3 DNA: TGTGCCAGCAGCCTCTCTATCACCGGGGAGCTGTTTTTT.

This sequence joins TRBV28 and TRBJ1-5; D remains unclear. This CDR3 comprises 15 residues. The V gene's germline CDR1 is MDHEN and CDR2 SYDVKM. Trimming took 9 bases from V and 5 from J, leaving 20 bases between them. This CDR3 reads CASTKLGRGDQPQHF. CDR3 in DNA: TGTGCCAGTACTAAGTTAGGCCGTGGGGATCAGCCCCAGCATTTT. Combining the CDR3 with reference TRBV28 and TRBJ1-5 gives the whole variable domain DVKVTQSSRYLVKRTGEKVFLECVQDMDHENMFWYRQDPGLGLRLIYFSYDVKMKEKGDIPEGYSVSREKKERFSLILESASTNQTSMYLCASTKLGRGDQPQHFGDGTRLSIL.

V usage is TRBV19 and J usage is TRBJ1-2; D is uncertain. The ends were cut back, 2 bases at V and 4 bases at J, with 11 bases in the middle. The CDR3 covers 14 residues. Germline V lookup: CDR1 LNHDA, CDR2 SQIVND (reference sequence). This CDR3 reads CASSITPLTYGYTF. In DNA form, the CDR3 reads TGTGCCAGTAGTATAACCCCGTTGACCTATGGCTACACCTTC.

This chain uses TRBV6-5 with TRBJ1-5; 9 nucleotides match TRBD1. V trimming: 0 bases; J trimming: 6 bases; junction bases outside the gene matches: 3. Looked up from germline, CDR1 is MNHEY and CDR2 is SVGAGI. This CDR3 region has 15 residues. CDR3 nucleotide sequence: TGTGCCAGCAGTTACTCTCGACAGGGGGTTCAGCCCCAGCATTTT. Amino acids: CASSYSRQGVQPQHF.

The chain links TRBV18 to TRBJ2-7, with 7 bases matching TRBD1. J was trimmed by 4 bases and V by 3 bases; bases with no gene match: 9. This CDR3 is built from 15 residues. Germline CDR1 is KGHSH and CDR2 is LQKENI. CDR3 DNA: TGTGCCAGCTCACCGACTCCGGGACAGAAATACGAGCAGTACTTC. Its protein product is CASSPTPGQKYEQYF.

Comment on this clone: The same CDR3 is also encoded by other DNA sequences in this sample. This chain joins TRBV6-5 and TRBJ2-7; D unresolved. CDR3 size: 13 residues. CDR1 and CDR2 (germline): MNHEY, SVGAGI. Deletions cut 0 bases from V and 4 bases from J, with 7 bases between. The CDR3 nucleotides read TGTGCCAGCAGTTACTCGAGAAGTTACGAGCAGTACTTC. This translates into CASSYSRSYEQYF.